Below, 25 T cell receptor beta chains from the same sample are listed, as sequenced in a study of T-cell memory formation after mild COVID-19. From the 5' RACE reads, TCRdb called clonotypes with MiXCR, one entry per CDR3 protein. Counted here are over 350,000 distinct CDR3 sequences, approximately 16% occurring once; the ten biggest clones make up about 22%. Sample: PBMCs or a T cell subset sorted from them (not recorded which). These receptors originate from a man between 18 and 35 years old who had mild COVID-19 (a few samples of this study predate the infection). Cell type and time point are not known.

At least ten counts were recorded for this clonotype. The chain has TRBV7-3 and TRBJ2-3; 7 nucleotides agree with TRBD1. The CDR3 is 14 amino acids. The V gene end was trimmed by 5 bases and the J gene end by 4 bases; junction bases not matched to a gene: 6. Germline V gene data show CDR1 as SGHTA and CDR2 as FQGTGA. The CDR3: CASSAGQASDTQYF. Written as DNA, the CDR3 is TGTGCCAGCAGCGCCGGACAGGCCTCAGATACGCAGTATTTT.

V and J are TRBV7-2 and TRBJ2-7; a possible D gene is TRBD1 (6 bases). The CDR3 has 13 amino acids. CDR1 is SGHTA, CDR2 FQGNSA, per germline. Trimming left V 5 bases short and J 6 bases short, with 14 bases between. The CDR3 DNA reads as TGTGCCAGCAGCACGACAGGATACCGCGAGCAGTACTTC. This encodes CASSTTGYREQYF.

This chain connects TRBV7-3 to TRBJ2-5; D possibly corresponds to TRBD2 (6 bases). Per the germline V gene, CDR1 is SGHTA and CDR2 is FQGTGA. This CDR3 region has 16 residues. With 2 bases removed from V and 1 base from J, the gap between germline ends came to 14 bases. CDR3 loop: CASSLGPRGIQETQYF. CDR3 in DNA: TGTGCCAGCAGCTTAGGTCCGCGGGGAATCCAAGAGACCCAGTACTTC.

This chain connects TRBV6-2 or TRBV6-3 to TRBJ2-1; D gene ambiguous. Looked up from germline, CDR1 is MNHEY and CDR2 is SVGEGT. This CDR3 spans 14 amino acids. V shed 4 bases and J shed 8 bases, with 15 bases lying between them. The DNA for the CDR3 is TGTGCCAGCAGTTCTGCGCCCAGGACGGATGAGCAGTTCTTC. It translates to CASSSAPRTDEQFF.

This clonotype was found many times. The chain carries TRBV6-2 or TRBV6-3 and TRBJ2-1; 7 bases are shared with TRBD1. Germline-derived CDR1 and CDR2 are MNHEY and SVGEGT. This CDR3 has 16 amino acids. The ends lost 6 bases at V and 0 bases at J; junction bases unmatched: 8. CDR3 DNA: TGTGCCAGCAGAACGATACAGGGGAGCTCCTACAATGAGCAGTTCTTC. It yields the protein CASRTIQGSSYNEQFF.

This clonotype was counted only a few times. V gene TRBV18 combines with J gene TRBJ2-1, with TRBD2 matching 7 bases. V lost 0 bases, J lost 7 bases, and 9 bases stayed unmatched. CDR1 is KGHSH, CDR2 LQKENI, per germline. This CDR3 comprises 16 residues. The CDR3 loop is CASSPPREGQVNEQFF. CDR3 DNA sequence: TGTGCCAGCTCACCACCGAGGGAGGGTCAGGTGAATGAGCAGTTCTTC.

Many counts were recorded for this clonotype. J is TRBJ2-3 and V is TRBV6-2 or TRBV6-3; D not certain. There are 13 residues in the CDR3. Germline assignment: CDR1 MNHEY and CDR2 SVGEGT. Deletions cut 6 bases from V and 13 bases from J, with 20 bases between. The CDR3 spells CASSRRTGPPEYF. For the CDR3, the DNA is TGTGCCAGCAGCCGAAGAACCGGGCCCCCAGAGTATTTT.

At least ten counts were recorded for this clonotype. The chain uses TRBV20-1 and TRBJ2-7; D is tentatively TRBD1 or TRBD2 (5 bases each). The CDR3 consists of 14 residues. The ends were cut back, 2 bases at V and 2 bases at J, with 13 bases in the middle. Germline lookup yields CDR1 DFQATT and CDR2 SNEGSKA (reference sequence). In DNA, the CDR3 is TGCAGTGCTAGACGGATGGGGGTGGCCTACGAGCAGTACTTC. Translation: CSARRMGVAYEQYF.

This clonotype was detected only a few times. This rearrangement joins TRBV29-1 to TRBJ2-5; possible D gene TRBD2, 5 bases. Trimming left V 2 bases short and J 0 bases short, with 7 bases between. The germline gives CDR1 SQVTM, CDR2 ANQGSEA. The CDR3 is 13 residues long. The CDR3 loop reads CSVEPGNQETQYF. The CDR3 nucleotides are TGCAGCGTTGAACCGGGGAACCAAGAGACCCAGTACTTC.

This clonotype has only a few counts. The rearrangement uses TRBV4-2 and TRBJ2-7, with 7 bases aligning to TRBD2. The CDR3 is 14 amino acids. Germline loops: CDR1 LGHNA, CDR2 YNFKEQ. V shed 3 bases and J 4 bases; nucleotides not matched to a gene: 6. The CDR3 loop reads CASSQYGTTYEQYF. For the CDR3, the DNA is TGTGCCAGCAGCCAGTACGGGACTACTTACGAGCAGTACTTC.

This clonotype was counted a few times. CDR3 nucleotides: TGCGCCAGCAGCCAATGGGACGGAGTGGGGGAGACCCAGTACTTC. Protein sequence: CASSQWDGVGETQYF. V gene TRBV4-1 combines with J gene TRBJ2-5; the D gene could be TRBD1 or TRBD2 (5 bases each). V lost 2 bases and J lost 5, with 15 bases in between. The CDR3 is 15 amino acids. Germline V lookup: CDR1 MGHRA, CDR2 YSYEKL.

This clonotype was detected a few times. The CDR3 sequence is CASSEISGRSTDTQYF. CDR3 DNA: TGTGCCAGCAGTGAAATTAGCGGGCGCAGCACAGATACGCAGTATTTT. The chain joins TRBV7-3 to TRBJ2-3, with TRBD2 matching 7 bases. The CDR3 totals 16 residues. Germline V CDR1 and CDR2: SGHTA, FQGTGA. With V trimmed by 6 bases and J by 0 bases, 9 bases remained unmatched.

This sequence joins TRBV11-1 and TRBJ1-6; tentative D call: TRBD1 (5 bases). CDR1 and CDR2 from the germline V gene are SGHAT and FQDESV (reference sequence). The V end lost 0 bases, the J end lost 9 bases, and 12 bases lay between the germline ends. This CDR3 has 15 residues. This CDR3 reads CASSLAPGVISPLHF. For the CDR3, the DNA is TGTGCCAGCAGCTTAGCCCCGGGGGTGATTTCACCCCTCCACTTT.

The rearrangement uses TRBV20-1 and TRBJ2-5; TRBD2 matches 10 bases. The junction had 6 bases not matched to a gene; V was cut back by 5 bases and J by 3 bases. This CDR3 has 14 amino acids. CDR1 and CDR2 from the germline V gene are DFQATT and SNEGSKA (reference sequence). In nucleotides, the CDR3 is TGCAGTGCTCCGGGACTAGCGAGGGAAGAGACCCAGTACTTC. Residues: CSAPGLAREETQYF.

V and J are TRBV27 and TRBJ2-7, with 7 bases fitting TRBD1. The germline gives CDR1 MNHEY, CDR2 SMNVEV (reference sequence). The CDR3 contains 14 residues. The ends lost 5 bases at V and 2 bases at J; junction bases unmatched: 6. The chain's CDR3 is CASSPGQAPYEQYF. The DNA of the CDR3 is TGTGCCAGCAGTCCCGGACAGGCCCCCTACGAGCAGTACTTC.

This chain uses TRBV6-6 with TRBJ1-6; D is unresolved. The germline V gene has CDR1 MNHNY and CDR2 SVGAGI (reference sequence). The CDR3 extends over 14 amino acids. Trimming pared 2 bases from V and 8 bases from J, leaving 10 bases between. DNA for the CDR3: TGTGCCAGCAGTTACGGGCAACAGCATTCACCCCTCCACTTT. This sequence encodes CASSYGQQHSPLHF.

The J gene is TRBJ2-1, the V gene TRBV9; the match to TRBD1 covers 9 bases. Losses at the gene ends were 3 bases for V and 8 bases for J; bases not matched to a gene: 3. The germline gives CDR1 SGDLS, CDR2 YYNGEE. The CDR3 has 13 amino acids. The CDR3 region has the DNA TGTGCCAGCAGCGATGGACAGGGGCATGAGCAGTTCTTC. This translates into CASSDGQGHEQFF.

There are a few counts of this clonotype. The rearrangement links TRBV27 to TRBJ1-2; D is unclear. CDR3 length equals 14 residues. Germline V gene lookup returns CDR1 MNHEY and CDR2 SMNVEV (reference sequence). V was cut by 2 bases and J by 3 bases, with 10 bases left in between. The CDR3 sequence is CASSLRGPHYGYTF. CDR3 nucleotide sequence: TGTGCCAGCAGTTTACGGGGTCCCCACTATGGCTACACCTTC.

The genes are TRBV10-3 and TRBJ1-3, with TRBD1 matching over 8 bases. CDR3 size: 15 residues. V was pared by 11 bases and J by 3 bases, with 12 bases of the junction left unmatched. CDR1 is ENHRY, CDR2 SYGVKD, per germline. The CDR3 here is CAVNSGGLNGNTIYF. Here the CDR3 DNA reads TGTGCCGTCAATTCAGGGGGCCTAAATGGAAACACCATATATTTT.

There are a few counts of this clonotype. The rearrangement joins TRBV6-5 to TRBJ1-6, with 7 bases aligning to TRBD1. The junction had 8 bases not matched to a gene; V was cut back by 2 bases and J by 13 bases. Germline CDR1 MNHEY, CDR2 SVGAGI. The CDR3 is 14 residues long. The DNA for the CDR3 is TGTGCCAGCAGTTACAGTGGGACAGCCTCGCCCCTCCACTTT. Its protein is CASSYSGTASPLHF.

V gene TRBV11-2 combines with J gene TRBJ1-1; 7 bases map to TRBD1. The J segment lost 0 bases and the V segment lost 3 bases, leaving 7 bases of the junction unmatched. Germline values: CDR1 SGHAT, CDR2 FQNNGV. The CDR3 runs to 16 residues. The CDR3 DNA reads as TGTGCCAGCAGCTTGAGGTTCGGGACAGTGAACACTGAAGCTTTCTTT. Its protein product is CASSLRFGTVNTEAFF.

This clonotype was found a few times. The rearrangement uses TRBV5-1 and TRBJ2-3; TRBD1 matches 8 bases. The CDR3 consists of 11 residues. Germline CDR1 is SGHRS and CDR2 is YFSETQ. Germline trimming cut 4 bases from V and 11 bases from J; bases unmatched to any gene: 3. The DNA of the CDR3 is TGCGCCAGCAGCACGGACAGGGTGCAGTATTTT. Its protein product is CASSTDRVQYF.

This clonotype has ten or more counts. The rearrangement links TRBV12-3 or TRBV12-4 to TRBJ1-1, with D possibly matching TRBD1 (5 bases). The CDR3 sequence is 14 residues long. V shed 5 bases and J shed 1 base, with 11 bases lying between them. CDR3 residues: CASSEGRWNTEAFF. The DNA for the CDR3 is TGTGCCAGCAGTGAGGGACGGTGGAACACTGAAGCTTTCTTT.

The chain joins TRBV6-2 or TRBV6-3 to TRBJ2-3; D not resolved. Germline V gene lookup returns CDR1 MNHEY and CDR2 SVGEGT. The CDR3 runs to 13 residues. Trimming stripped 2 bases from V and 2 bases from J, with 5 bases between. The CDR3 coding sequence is TGTGCCAGCAGTTACCCGGTCACAGATACGCAGTATTTT. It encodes CASSYPVTDTQYF.

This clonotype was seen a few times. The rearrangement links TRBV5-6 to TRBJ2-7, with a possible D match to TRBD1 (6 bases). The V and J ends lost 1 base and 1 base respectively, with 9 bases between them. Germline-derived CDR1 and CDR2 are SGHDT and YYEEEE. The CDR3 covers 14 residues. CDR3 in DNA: TGTGCCAGCAGCTTGTTTCAGGGGTCCTACGAGCAGTACTTC. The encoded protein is CASSLFQGSYEQYF.